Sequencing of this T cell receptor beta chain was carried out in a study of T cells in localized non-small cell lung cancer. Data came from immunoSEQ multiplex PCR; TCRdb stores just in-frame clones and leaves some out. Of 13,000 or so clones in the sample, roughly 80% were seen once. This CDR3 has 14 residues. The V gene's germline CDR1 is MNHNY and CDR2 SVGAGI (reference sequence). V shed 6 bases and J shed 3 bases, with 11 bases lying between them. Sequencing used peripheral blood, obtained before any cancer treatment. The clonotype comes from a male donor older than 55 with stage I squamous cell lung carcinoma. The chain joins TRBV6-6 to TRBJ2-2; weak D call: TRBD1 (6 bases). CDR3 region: CASRETGYTGELFF. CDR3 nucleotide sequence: TGTGCCAGCAGGGAAACAGGGTACACCGGGGAGCTGTTTTTT.